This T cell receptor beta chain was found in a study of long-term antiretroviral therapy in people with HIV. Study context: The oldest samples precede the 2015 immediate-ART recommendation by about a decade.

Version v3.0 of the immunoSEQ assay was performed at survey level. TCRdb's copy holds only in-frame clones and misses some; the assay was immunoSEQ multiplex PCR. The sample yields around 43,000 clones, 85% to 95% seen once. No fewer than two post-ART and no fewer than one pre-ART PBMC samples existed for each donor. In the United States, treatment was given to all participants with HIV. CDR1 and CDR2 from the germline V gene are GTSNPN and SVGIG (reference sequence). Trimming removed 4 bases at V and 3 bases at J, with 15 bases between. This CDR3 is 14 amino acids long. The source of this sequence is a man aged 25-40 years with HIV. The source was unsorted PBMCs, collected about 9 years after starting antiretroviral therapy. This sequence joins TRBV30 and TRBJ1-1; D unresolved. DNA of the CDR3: TGTGCCTGGACAACCCTCCACAGTTACACTGAAGCTTTCTTT. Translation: CAWTTLHSYTEAFF. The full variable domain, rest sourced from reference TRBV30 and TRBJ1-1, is SQTIHQWPATLVQPVGSPLSLECTVEGTSNPNLYWYRQAAGRGLQLLFYSVGIGQISSEVPQNLSASRPQDRQFILSSKKLLLSDSGFYLCAWTTLHSYTEAFFGQGTRLTVV.